This is a list of T cell receptor beta chains from one sample in a study of response to subunit inactivated influenza vaccine. TCRdb re-analysed the RT-PCR reads in MiXCR, keeping a single row per CDR3 protein. The sample yields about 500,000 distinct CDR3 sequences, approximately 12% seen once. The specimen was PBMCs from blood, collected roughly 46 days after vaccination. These receptor sequences come from a man aged 45-65 years who received an inactivated influenza vaccine. The CDR3 runs from the conserved cysteine through the conserved F or W. The D gene is left open where the match is weak. Not all rows give a size; the values are once, few, many and, for expanded clones, a class.

j_call clone_size d_call cdr3_length v_call cdr3_nt cdr3_aa
TRBJ2-7 few . 21 TRBV4-1 TGCGCCAGCAGCCAAGATATAACAGACCCGGCGTACGACAAGCTCTCCCACGAGCAGTACTTC CASSQDITDPAYDKLSHEQYF
TRBJ2-1 . . 16 TRBV7-8 TGTGCCAGCAGCCTCGGGATGGGGGTAGGAGGCAATGAGCAGTTCTTC CASSLGMGVGGNEQFF
TRBJ2-3 few . 13 TRBV12-3/TRBV12-4 TGTGCCAGCAGTTTCCAGTCCGGGTGGACGCAGTATTTT CASSFQSGWTQYF
TRBJ2-7 . . 13 TRBV12-3/TRBV12-4 TGTGCCAGCAGTTTGGGTACTAGGGGCGAGCAGTCCTTC CASSLGTRGEQSF
TRBJ2-1 few TRBD1 17 TRBV7-8 TGTGCCAGCAGCTTAGCGGAACGGACAGGTAACTACAATGAGCAGTTCTTC CASSLAERTGNYNEQFF
TRBJ2-5 few . 15 TRBV6-4 TGTGCCAGCAGTGACTCGGGGCAGGGACAAGAGACCCAGTACTTC CASSDSGQGQETQYF
TRBJ1-2 . TRBD1 14 TRBV12-3/TRBV12-4 TGTGCCAGCAGACCAACAGGGGGTAGCGATGGCTACACCTTC CASRPTGGSDGYTF
TRBJ2-7 few . 14 TRBV12-3/TRBV12-4 TGTGCCAGCAGTCCTCCGAACCAAATATACGAGCAGTACTTC CASSPPNQIYEQYF
TRBJ1-5 few TRBD1 16 TRBV20-1 TGCAGTGCTGCACAGGGGGCTCAAGGAGGTAGTCAGCCCCAGCATTTT CSAAQGAQGGSQPQHF
TRBJ2-5 . . 15 TRBV4-2 TGTGCCAGCAGCCAGGCCTATAGACTTCAAGAGACCCAGTACTTC CASSQAYRLQETQYF
TRBJ2-1 few TRBD2 14 TRBV5-6 TGTGCCAGCAGGACTAGCGGGGGGGCAGGTGAGCAGTTCTTC CASRTSGGAGEQFF
TRBJ1-1 many . 13 TRBV5-1 TGCGCCAGCAGCTTGGAGACAGGATTTGAAGCTTTCTTT CASSLETGFEAFF
TRBJ2-5 . . 15 TRBV4-3 TGCGCCAGCAGCCAAGATATGACAGCTCAAGAGACCCAGTACTTC CASSQDMTAQETQYF
TRBJ2-7 few . 15 TRBV4-1 TGCGCCAGCAGCCAAGGACGGACGCCGTCCTACGAGCAGTACTTC CASSQGRTPSYEQYF
TRBJ2-7 few . 15 TRBV4-2 TGTGCCAGCAGCCAAGACAACGGAGGAGGCTACGAGCAGTACTTC CASSQDNGGGYEQYF
TRBJ2-5 . . 14 TRBV7-2 TGTGCCAGCAGCTTAGGAGGGGTCAGGGAGACCCAGTACTTC CASSLGGVRETQYF
TRBJ2-7 many . 15 TRBV5-1 TGCGCCAGCAGCTTGGTTCGGGGGAGCTCCTACGAGCAGTACTTC CASSLVRGSSYEQYF
TRBJ2-3 . . 13 TRBV5-6 TGTGCCAGGGGCCCCGGGCTCACAGATACGCAGTATTTT CARGPGLTDTQYF
TRBJ1-3 once TRBD1 16 TRBV6-2/TRBV6-3 TGTGCCAGCAGTCGGGACAGGGGAGTCTCTGGAAACACCATATATTTT CASSRDRGVSGNTIYF
TRBJ2-7 . TRBD1 15 TRBV25-1 TGTGCCAGCAGTGAAGGAAGGGCAGGGGGCTACGAGCAGTACTTC CASSEGRAGGYEQYF
TRBJ2-7 many . 16 TRBV7-8 TGTGCCAGCAGCTTAGCGCAAGCAGGGAGCTCCTACGAGCAGTACTTC CASSLAQAGSSYEQYF
TRBJ2-7 . TRBD2 14 TRBV7-2 TGTGCCAGCAGCGTTAGCGGGATTAACTACGAGCAGTACTTC CASSVSGINYEQYF
TRBJ1-2 . TRBD1 16 TRBV4-1 TGCGCCAGCAGCCAAGAACACCCAGGGGGCCCTGATGGCTACACCTTC CASSQEHPGGPDGYTF
TRBJ2-1 . . 15 TRBV25-1 TGTGCCAGCAGTGATGTCAGGGTCCCCTACAATGAGCAGTTCTTC CASSDVRVPYNEQFF
TRBJ2-1 . . 14 TRBV7-2 TGTGCCAGCAGCTTAGCGCGCCGGAGCAATGAGCAGTTCTTC CASSLARRSNEQFF
TRBJ2-5 few TRBD2 15 TRBV10-3 TGTGCCATCAGTCCAATCGGTGCGGGGGAGGAGACCCAGTACTTC CAISPIGAGEETQYF
TRBJ2-5 few . 14 TRBV7-2 TGTGCCAGCAGCTTAGGGCGGAGGAAGGAGACCCAGTACTTC CASSLGRRKETQYF
TRBJ2-7 once TRBD1 15 TRBV7-2 TGTGCCAGCAGCACCCGGGGGACAGGTTATTTCGGGCAGTACTTC CASSTRGTGYFGQYF
TRBJ2-2 many TRBD1 15 TRBV6-1 TGTGCCAGCCTAACAGGGGCCGCGAACACCGGGGAGCTGTTTTTT CASLTGAANTGELFF
TRBJ2-4 . . 13 TRBV5-5 TGTGCCAGCAGCTTTAGCAGGGAGGACATTCAGTACTTC CASSFSREDIQYF
TRBJ1-2 . . 13 TRBV20-1 TGCAGTGCTAGAGTTCCGGGGGGCTATGGCTACACCTTC CSARVPGGYGYTF
TRBJ1-5 few . 15 TRBV29-1 TGCAGCGTTGCTTCCGGGGGCAATAGCAATCAGCCCCAGCATTTT CSVASGGNSNQPQHF
TRBJ1-1 many . 13 TRBV12-3/TRBV12-4 TGTGCCAGCCACACTTTTCTCAACACTGAAGCTTTCTTT CASHTFLNTEAFF
TRBJ2-1 many TRBD2 15 TRBV7-2 TGTGCCAGCAGCTGGCTAGCGGGAGGGCGTAATGAGCAGTTCTTC CASSWLAGGRNEQFF
TRBJ2-1 few . 15 TRBV5-1 TGCGCCAGCAGCTTGGTAGGTAGAGCGGTTGATGAGCAGTTCTTC CASSLVGRAVDEQFF
TRBJ2-3 . TRBD1 16 TRBV10-3 TGTGCCATCAGTGCGGAGACAGGGGCCCGCACAGATACGCAGTATTTT CAISAETGARTDTQYF
TRBJ2-1 . . 18 TRBV12-3/TRBV12-4 TGTGCCAGCAGTTTTAGTGCTCCGGGACAAACTACCTACAATGAGCAGTTCTTC CASSFSAPGQTTYNEQFF
TRBJ2-7 few TRBD1 14 TRBV10-3 TGTGCCATCAGACCGGGACAGCTCCACTACGAGCAGTACTTC CAIRPGQLHYEQYF
TRBJ1-6 . . 13 TRBV12-3/TRBV12-4 TGTGCCAGCAGCTTCCAATTAGCATCACCCCTCCACTTT CASSFQLASPLHF
TRBJ2-7 few TRBD1 15 TRBV24-1 TGTGCCACCAGTGATCCCACAGGGGGTGCCTACGAGCAGTACTTC CATSDPTGGAYEQYF
TRBJ2-1 . TRBD1 16 TRBV27 TGTGCCAGCAGTTTATGGTTAGGGGGCGGAAACAATGAGCAGTTCTTC CASSLWLGGGNNEQFF
TRBJ2-2 few . 17 TRBV12-3/TRBV12-4 TGTGCCAGCAGTTTTTTTTCCGGGGCACTGAACACCGGGGAGCTGTTTTTT CASSFFSGALNTGELFF
TRBJ2-7 . . 16 TRBV4-2 TGTGCCAGCAGCCAGTATGGCGGGGTGCCCTCCTACGAGCAGTACTTC CASSQYGGVPSYEQYF
TRBJ2-7 few TRBD2 15 TRBV7-8 TGTGCCAGCAGCTTACGGCTAGCGGGGGCCTACGAGCAGTACTTC CASSLRLAGAYEQYF
TRBJ2-5 . TRBD2 16 TRBV5-1 TGCGCCAGCAGCCATACTAGCGGGGGGACACAAGAGACCCAGTACTTC CASSHTSGGTQETQYF
TRBJ2-5 . . 17 TRBV7-8 TGTGCCAGCAGCTTAGATCCTACCGGGGGAGTCCAAGAGACCCAGTACTTC CASSLDPTGGVQETQYF
TRBJ1-1 few TRBD1 14 TRBV12-3/TRBV12-4 TGTGCCAGCAGTTTCGACAGGGGGCTTACTGAAGCTTTCTTT CASSFDRGLTEAFF
TRBJ2-7 . . 13 TRBV28 TGTGCCAGCAGTACCTGGCGCACCTACGAGCAGTACTTC CASSTWRTYEQYF
TRBJ2-7 few TRBD1 15 TRBV10-3 TGTGCCATCAGTGGAAGCAGGGGGTATGCCTACGAGCAGTACTTC CAISGSRGYAYEQYF
TRBJ2-5 many TRBD2 18 TRBV20-1 TGCAGTGCTAGAGCGAATCACGGGGCAGCGGGACCCGAAGAGACCCAGTACTTC CSARANHGAAGPEETQYF
TRBJ2-1 . . 14 TRBV6-1 TGTGCCAGCATGAGACCTGATTCCTACAATGAGCAGTTCTTC CASMRPDSYNEQFF
TRBJ2-5 few TRBD1 16 TRBV20-1 TGCAGTGCTAGAGAAGTTACAGGGGGCCATCAAGAGACCCAGTACTTC CSAREVTGGHQETQYF
TRBJ2-1 . . 16 TRBV6-5 TGTGCCAGCAGTTACCCTGGACAGTTAGCCCCTTATGAGCAGTTCTTC CASSYPGQLAPYEQFF
TRBJ2-7 few TRBD1 15 TRBV10-3 TGTGCCATCAGACCCTCGGGACAGGGATCCTACGAGCAGTACTTC CAIRPSGQGSYEQYF
TRBJ1-2 few . 13 TRBV4-3 TGCGCCAGCAGCCAAGCCCACGGGGCTGGCTACACCTTC CASSQAHGAGYTF
TRBJ2-2 . . 12 TRBV6-2/TRBV6-3 TGTGCCAGCCACAGGGTTCACGGGGAGCTGTTTTTT CASHRVHGELFF
TRBJ2-7 . . 15 TRBV4-3 TGCGCCAGCAGCCAAGATCACAACAGCTTTTCCGAGCAGTACTTC CASSQDHNSFSEQYF
TRBJ2-7 few . 13 TRBV4-3 TGCGCCAGCAGCCAAGCCGCAGGGTTGAAGCAGTACTTC CASSQAAGLKQYF
TRBJ1-1 few . 13 TRBV24-1 TGTGCCACCAGTGACCCTGGCCTCACTGAAGCTTTCTTT CATSDPGLTEAFF
TRBJ1-1 few . 13 TRBV7-6 TGTGCCAGCAGCCCCGGGCCCACACGGAAAGCTTTCTTT CASSPGPTRKAFF